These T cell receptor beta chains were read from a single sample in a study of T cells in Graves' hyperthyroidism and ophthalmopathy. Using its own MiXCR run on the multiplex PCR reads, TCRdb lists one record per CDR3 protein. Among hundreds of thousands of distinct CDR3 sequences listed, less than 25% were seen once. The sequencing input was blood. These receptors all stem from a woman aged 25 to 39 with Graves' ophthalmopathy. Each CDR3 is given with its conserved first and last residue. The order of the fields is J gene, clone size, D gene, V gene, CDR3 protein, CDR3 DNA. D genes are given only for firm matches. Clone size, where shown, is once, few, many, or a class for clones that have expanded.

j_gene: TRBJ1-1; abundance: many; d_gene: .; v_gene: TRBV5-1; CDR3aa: CASSWSRGTRTEAFF; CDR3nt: TGCGCCAGCAGCTGGTCCAGAGGAACTAGGACTGAAGCTTTCTTT
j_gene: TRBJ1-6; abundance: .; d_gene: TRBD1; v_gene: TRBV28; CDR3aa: CASRDRTDSPLHF; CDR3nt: TGTGCCAGCAGGGACAGGACAGATTCACCCCTCCACTTT
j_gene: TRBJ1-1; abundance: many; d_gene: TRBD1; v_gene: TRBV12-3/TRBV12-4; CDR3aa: CASSRKGQGAAGVAFF; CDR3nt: TGTGCCAGCAGTCGAAAGGGACAGGGGGCCGCGGGGGTCGCTTTCTTT
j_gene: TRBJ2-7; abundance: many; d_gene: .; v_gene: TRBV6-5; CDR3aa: CASSFGPEAEQYF; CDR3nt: TGTGCCAGCAGTTTCGGGCCGGAAGCGGAACAGTACTTC
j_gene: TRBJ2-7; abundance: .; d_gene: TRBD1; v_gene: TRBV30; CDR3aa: CAWNPTGGRSYEQYF; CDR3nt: TGTGCCTGGAACCCAACAGGGGGCCGCTCCTACGAGCAGTACTTC
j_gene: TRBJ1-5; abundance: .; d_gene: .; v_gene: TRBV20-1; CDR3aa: CSASGLGAGPNQPQHF; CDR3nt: TGCAGTGCTAGTGGTTTAGGGGCAGGGCCCAATCAGCCCCAGCATTTT
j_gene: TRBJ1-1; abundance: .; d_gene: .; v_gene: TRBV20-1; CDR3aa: CSALLGVVDTEAFF; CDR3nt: TGCAGTGCCCTCTTGGGGGTCGTGGACACTGAAGCTTTCTTT
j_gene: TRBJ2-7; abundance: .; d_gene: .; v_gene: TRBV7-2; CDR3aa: CASSASLGHEQYF; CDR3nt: TGTGCCAGCAGCGCCTCCCTAGGACACGAGCAGTACTTC
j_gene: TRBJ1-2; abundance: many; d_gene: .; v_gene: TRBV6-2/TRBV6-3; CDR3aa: CASSRESVGYGYTF; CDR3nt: TGTGCCAGCAGTCGAGAGAGTGTCGGCTATGGCTACACCTTC
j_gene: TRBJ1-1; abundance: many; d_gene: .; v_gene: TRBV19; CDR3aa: CASRQGRIEAFF; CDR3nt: TGTGCCAGTAGACAAGGACGGATTGAAGCTTTCTTT
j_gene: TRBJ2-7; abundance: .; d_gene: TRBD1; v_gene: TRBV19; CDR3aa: CASSLDRGLDEQYF; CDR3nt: TGTGCCAGTAGTCTCGACAGGGGTCTAGACGAGCAGTACTTC
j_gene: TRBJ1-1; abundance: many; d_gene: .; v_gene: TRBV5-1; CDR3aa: CASSFTGSPNTEAFF; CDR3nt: TGCGCCAGCAGCTTCACCGGGTCCCCGAACACTGAAGCTTTCTTT
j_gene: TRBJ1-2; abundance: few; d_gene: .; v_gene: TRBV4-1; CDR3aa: CASSHYSSDYGYTF; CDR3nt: TGCGCCAGCAGCCACTACTCCTCAGACTATGGCTACACCTTC
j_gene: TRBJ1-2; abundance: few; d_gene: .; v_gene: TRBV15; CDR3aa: CATSSLDRSDGYTF; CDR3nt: TGTGCCACCAGCAGTTTAGACCGATCGGACGGCTACACCTTC
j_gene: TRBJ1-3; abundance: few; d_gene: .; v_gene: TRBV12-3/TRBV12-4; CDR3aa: CASRLPSGNTIYF; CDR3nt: TGTGCCAGCAGGCTCCCGAGCGGAAACACCATATATTTT
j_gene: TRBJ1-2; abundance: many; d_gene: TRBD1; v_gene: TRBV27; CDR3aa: CASRETGSGYGYTF; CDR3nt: TGTGCCAGCAGAGAGACAGGGAGTGGGTATGGCTACACCTTC
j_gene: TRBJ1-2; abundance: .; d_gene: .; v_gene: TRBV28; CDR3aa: CATLGNYGYTF; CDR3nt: TGTGCCACCCTAGGGAACTATGGCTACACCTTC
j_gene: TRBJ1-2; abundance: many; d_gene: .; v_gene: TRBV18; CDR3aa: CASSGDTAVYTF; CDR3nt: TGTGCCAGCTCTGGGGACACCGCCGTCTACACCTTC
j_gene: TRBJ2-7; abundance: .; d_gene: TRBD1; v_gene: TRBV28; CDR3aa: CASSLSGQANYEQYF; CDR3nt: TGTGCCAGCAGTTTATCGGGACAGGCGAACTACGAGCAGTACTTC
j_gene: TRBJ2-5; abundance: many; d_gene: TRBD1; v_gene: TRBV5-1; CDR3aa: CASRMGQAQETQYF; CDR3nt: TGCGCCAGCAGGATGGGACAGGCACAAGAGACCCAGTACTTC
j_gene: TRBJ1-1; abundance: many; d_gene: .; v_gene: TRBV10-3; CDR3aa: CAISPRVNTEAFF; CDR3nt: TGTGCCATCAGCCCCAGGGTTAACACTGAAGCTTTCTTT
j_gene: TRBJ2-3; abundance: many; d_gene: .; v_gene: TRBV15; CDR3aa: CATSRDFLGQASTDTQYF; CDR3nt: TGTGCCACCAGCAGAGATTTCCTGGGCCAGGCTAGCACAGATACGCAGTATTTT
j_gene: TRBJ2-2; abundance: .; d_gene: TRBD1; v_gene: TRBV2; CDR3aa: CASSLLDRAKPGELFF; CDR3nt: TGTGCCAGCAGCCTTCTCGACAGGGCCAAACCCGGGGAGCTGTTTTTT
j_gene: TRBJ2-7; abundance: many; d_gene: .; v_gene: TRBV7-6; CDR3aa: CASSLAHQDYEQYF; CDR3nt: TGTGCCAGCAGCTTAGCCCACCAAGACTACGAGCAGTACTTC
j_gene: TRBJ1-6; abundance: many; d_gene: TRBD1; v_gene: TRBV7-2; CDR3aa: CASSSGTGVSPLHF; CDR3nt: TGTGCCAGCAGCTCCGGGACAGGGGTTTCACCCCTCCACTTT
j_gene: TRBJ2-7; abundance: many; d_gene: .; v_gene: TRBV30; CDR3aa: CAWTTSYEQYF; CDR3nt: TGTGCCTGGACCACCAGTTACGAGCAGTACTTC
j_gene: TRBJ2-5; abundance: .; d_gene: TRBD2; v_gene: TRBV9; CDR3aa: CASSPLSGKGETQYF; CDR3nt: TGTGCCAGCAGCCCTCTTAGCGGGAAGGGGGAGACCCAGTACTTC
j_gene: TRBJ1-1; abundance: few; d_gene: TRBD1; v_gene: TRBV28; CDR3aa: CASSLGQGHTEAFF; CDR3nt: TGTGCCAGCAGTTTGGGACAGGGGCACACTGAAGCTTTCTTT
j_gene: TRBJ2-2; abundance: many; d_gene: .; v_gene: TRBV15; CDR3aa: CATSRDPNTGELFF; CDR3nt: TGTGCCACCAGCAGAGACCCGAACACCGGGGAGCTGTTTTTT
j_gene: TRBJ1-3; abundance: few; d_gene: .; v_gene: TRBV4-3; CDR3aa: CASSQPGGVSGNTIYF; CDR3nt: TGCGCCAGCAGCCAGCCCGGGGGTGTCTCTGGAAACACCATATATTTT
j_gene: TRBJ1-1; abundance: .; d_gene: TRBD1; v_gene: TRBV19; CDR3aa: CASSMDRGEAFF; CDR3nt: TGTGCCAGTAGTATGGACAGGGGAGAAGCTTTCTTT
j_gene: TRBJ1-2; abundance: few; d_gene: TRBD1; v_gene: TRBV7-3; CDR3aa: CASSASRGRGKGYTF; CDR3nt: TGTGCCAGCAGCGCTTCCAGGGGGCGGGGTAAAGGCTACACCTTC